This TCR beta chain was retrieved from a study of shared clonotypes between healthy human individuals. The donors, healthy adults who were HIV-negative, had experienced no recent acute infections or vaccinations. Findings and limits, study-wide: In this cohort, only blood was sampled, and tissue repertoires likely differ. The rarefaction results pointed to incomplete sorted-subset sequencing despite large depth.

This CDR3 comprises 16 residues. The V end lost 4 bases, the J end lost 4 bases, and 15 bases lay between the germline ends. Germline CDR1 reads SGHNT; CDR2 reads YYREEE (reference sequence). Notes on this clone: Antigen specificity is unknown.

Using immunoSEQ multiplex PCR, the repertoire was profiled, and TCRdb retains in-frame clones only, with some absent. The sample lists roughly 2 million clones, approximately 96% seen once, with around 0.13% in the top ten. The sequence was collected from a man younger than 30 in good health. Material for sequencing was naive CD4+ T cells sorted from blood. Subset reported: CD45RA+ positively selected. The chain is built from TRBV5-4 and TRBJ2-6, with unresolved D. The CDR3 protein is CASSKETSLGANVLTF. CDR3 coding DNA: TGTGCCAGCAGCAAAGAGACGTCTCTCGGGGCCAACGTCCTGACTTTC.